This T cell receptor beta chain was observed in a study of glioma-infiltrating T cells after dendritic cell vaccination. Turning to the study itself: Between about 2002 and 2013, patients got autologous tumor lysate-pulsed dendritic cell vaccines. Autologous tumor lysate was loaded overnight onto monocyte-derived dendritic cells grown less than 8 days with IL-4 and GM-CSF.

Blood PBMC samples: pre-vaccination, two weeks post third vaccination, and at tumor progression. As for this clone: What it recognizes is unknown.

Study outcomes and limitations: Longer survival after dendritic cell vaccination followed higher pretreatment TIL content.

The data were produced by immunoSEQ multiplex PCR, yet TCRdb's version contains in-frame clones alone and is incomplete. The repertoire holds tens of thousands of clones, with approximately 80% as singletons. The CDR3 loop spans 15 amino acids. The V end was cut by 7 bases, the J end by 2 bases, with 17 bases between. Germline V gene sequence: CDR1 MNHEY, CDR2 SVGAGI. Sequenced here: blood, sampled before dendritic cell vaccination. The chain carries TRBV6-5 and TRBJ1-2; perhaps TRBD1 as D (5 bases). This TCR derives from a human donor with glioblastoma. The CDR3: CASTRGGTQNYGYTF. The DNA of the CDR3 is TGTGCCAGCACCCGAGGAGGGACTCAAAACTATGGCTACACCTTC.